The next 18 T cell receptor beta chains were all read from a single sample in a study of follicular helper T cells after annual influenza vaccination. The assay was immunoSEQ multiplex PCR, and TCRdb's table has in-frame clones only and misses some. The sample holds about 9,400 clones, about 84% seen once. As to time point: 2015-2016 season, pre-vaccination. This material consisted of CXCR5+ CD38- circulating T follicular helper cells from blood, taken on the day of influenza vaccination. Described subset: circulating Tfh, non-naive CD4+CXCR5+PD-1+ (ICOS+CD38+ or ICOS-CD38-). The receptors originated from an adult who received the influenza vaccine.

V usage is TRBV6-5 and J usage is TRBJ2-3; D ambiguous. The CDR3 is 14 residues long. Germline CDR1 reads MNHEY; CDR2 reads SVGAGI. Trimming left V 5 bases short and J 7 bases short, with 16 bases between. The CDR3 sequence is CASSPGFGRNTQYF. The DNA for the CDR3 is TGTGCCAGCAGTCCCGGCTTCGGAAGAAATACGCAGTATTTT.

The rearrangement uses TRBV7-9 and TRBJ2-7; D unresolved. V lost 3 bases and J 5 bases, leaving 11 bases between the germline ends. The CDR3 runs 13 residues. Germline CDR1 SEHNR, CDR2 FQNEAQ (reference sequence). The CDR3 DNA reads TGTGCCAGCAGCTTTTTCGCTACCCACGAGCAGTACTTC. This codes for CASSFFATHEQYF.

CDR3 sequence (DNA): TGTGCCAGCAGTTTATCACAGGGGACCCCCTACGAGCAGTACTTC. Protein product: CASSLSQGTPYEQYF. V gene TRBV27 combines with J gene TRBJ2-7; 7 bases match TRBD1. Looked up from germline, CDR1 is MNHEY and CDR2 is SMNVEV (reference sequence). This CDR3 spans 15 amino acids. V dropped 0 bases and J dropped 2; count of bases not matched to a gene: 4.

The rearrangement joins TRBV11-3 to TRBJ2-1; 7 bases are shared with TRBD1. The CDR3 spans 17 residues. Looked up from germline, CDR1 is SGHNT and CDR2 is YENEEA. The ends lost 4 bases at V and 6 bases at J; junction bases unmatched: 15. This CDR3 is CASSSTRTGFSPNEQFF. Here the CDR3 DNA reads TGTGCCAGCAGCTCCACCCGGACAGGTTTTTCCCCCAATGAGCAGTTCTTC.

The chain uses TRBV15 and TRBJ2-7; 10 nucleotides match TRBD2. Germline V CDR1 and CDR2: LNHNV, YYDKDF (reference sequence). Trimming at V came to 0 bases and at J to 3 bases, leaving 5 bases not matched to a gene. The CDR3 totals 16 residues. CDR3 amino acids: CATSREAASGSYEQYF. The CDR3 nucleotides are TGTGCCACCAGCAGAGAGGCGGCTAGCGGGAGCTACGAGCAGTACTTC.

This clone was detected a few times. The chain couples TRBV14 to TRBJ1-2; TRBD1 aligns across 8 bases. The J segment lost 8 bases and the V segment lost 4 bases, leaving 9 bases of the junction unmatched. CDR3 length: 14 amino acids. The germline gives CDR1 SGHDN, CDR2 FVKESK. The CDR3 here is CASSPSYRGEGYTF. CDR3 sequence (DNA): TGTGCCAGCAGCCCTTCCTACAGGGGGGAAGGCTACACCTTC.

The chain carries TRBV28 and TRBJ2-1; D gene unclear. The germline CDR1 and CDR2 sequences are MDHEN and SYDVKM. This CDR3 has 16 residues. Between the trimmed V and J ends, which lost 4 bases and 0 bases, there was a span of 13 bases. CDR3 sequence (DNA): TGTGCCAGCAGTTCTAGTGGCGTAAGCTCCTACAATGAGCAGTTCTTC. Protein sequence: CASSSSGVSSYNEQFF.

V gene TRBV28 combines with J gene TRBJ2-7; D is undetermined. The CDR3 consists of 11 residues. CDR1 and CDR2 (germline): MDHEN, SYDVKM. The ends were cut back, 4 bases at V and 4 bases at J, with 5 bases in the middle. DNA for the CDR3: TGTGCCAGCAGTTCCGAATACGAGCAGTACTTC. Translation gives CASSSEYEQYF.

This clone has a handful of counts. V usage is TRBV10-3 and J usage is TRBJ1-3, with D possibly being TRBD1 (5 bases). With 8 bases removed from V and 0 bases from J, the gap between germline ends came to 14 bases. The germline CDR1 and CDR2 sequences are ENHRY and SYGVKD. This CDR3 region has 15 residues. CDR3 loop: CAIRGTESSGNTIYF. CDR3 in DNA: TGTGCCATCCGAGGGACCGAGAGCTCTGGAAACACCATATATTTT.

This chain connects TRBV28 to TRBJ1-5; D is unresolved. The CDR3 is 14 amino acids. V was trimmed by 2 bases and J by 7 bases, leaving 12 bases between them. Germline values: CDR1 MDHEN, CDR2 SYDVKM. The CDR3 DNA reads as TGTGCCAGCAGTTTAGGGCGACCGGGGCAGCCCCAGCATTTT. Translating it yields CASSLGRPGQPQHF.

J is TRBJ1-5 and V is TRBV6-5; D gene ambiguous. Trimming removed 3 bases at V and 6 bases at J, with 15 bases between. This CDR3 comprises 15 residues. The germline gives CDR1 MNHEY, CDR2 SVGAGI. The CDR3 loop reads CASSYEGSSGQPQHF. The CDR3 DNA reads as TGTGCCAGCAGTTATGAGGGATCTTCAGGTCAGCCCCAGCATTTT.

A single count supports this clone. This chain links TRBV28 with TRBJ1-2; TRBD1 matches at 9 bases. CDR3 length: 16 residues. Trimming took 5 bases from V and 6 from J; bases not matched to a gene: 13. Germline V lookup: CDR1 MDHEN, CDR2 SYDVKM. This CDR3 is CASSQSDRGGVDGYTF. Here the CDR3 DNA reads TGTGCCAGCAGTCAATCGGACAGGGGTGGTGTGGATGGCTACACCTTC.

This clone was found once. J is TRBJ2-1 and V is TRBV25-1; TRBD2 agrees at 8 bases. The CDR3 sequence is 17 residues long. The V gene end was trimmed by 6 bases and the J gene end by 2 bases; junction bases not matched to a gene: 12. Germline values: CDR1 MGHDK, CDR2 SYGVNS. The CDR3: CASRMGLSGTAYNEQFF. CDR3 bases: TGTGCCAGCAGGATGGGCCTTAGCGGGACGGCCTACAATGAGCAGTTCTTC.

The V call is TRBV9, the J call TRBJ1-2; 7 nucleotides align to TRBD1. There are 15 residues in the CDR3. V shed 3 bases and J 2 bases; nucleotides not matched to a gene: 7. Germline V gives CDR1 SGDLS, CDR2 YYNGEE. CDR3 sequence (DNA): TGTGCCAGCAGCGGGAACAGGGGCTTCAACTATGGCTACACCTTC. Translation: CASSGNRGFNYGYTF.

This clone was seen a single time. This chain links TRBV30 with TRBJ2-1; D is tentatively TRBD1 or TRBD2 (5 bases each). V was pared by 2 bases and J by 9 bases, with 17 bases between. CDR1 and CDR2 (germline): GTSNPN, SVGIG (reference sequence). CDR3 size: 14 residues. The CDR3 loop reads CAWSILLAGSEQFF. CDR3 DNA sequence: TGTGCCTGGAGTATCCTCCTCGCAGGGAGTGAGCAGTTCTTC.

This chain joins TRBV9 and TRBJ2-1; the match to TRBD2 covers 8 bases. Germline CDR1 is SGDLS and CDR2 is YYNGEE. Unmatched junction bases numbered 22, after V lost 1 base and J lost 13 bases. The CDR3 is 18 amino acids. The CDR3 bases are TGTGCCAGCAGCGTAAGCCCCGCTAGCGCGGGAGGCCTAGATTCTCAGTTCTTC. Translating it yields CASSVSPASAGGLDSQFF.

The J gene is TRBJ2-7, the V gene TRBV7-3; 10 bases fit TRBD1. The CDR3 spans 15 residues. From germline, CDR1 is SGHTA and CDR2 FQGTGA. Trimming cost V 4 bases and J 4 bases; bases outside gene matches: 7. CDR3 sequence (DNA): TGTGCCAGCAGCTCGGGAGGGACAGGGGTGTACGAGCAGTACTTC. This translates into CASSSGGTGVYEQYF.

The chain carries TRBV18 and TRBJ2-3; TRBD2 matches 7 bases. This CDR3 has 15 residues. Per germline, CDR1 KGHSH and CDR2 LQKENI. V trimming: 3 bases; J trimming: 4 bases; junction bases outside the gene matches: 7. DNA of the CDR3: TGTGCCAGCTCACCCGGCGGGAGTAGGGCAGATACGCAGTATTTT. Protein sequence: CASSPGGSRADTQYF.